This T cell receptor beta chain was identified in a study of Graves' ophthalmopathy and Graves' hyperthyroidism. Amplification of the TCR beta CDR3 regions used RNA transcripts (as template). The first round was an RT-PCR with HTBI primers, and the second round was a multiplex PCR. From the multiplex PCR reads, TCRdb called clonotypes with MiXCR, one entry per CDR3 protein. The table has approximately 700,000 distinct CDR3 sequences, around 40% seen once. This clonotype was seen ten or more times. The junction shows a germline mismatch at one end, possibly a read error. The receptor comes from an adult man with Graves' ophthalmopathy. The sample consisted of peripheral blood.

CDR3 bases: TGTGCCAGCAGTGAGGTCCAGGCCGTCTTACCCTTC. Protein product: CASSEVQAVLPF. This sequence joins TRBV2 and TRBJ1-2; no firm D call. The CDR3 runs to 12 residues. CDR1 is SNHLY, CDR2 FYNNEI, per germline.